The T cell receptor (beta chain) under discussion was sequenced for a study of cytomegalovirus exposure and HLA in healthy donors. The CDR3 runs to 16 residues. The trim removed 3 bases at V and 8 bases at J, leaving 14 bases unmatched. The V gene's germline CDR1 is KGHSH and CDR2 LQKENI. This PCR relied on a set of 60 Vbeta primers and 13 Jbeta primers. Method: immunoSEQ multiplex PCR; TCRdb's copy keeps in-frame clones and lacks some. This table has 100,000 to 150,000 clones, 75% to 90% appearing once. This clonotype originated in a middle-aged woman in good health and CMV-seropositive. Specimen: PBMCs. This chain links TRBV18 with TRBJ1-1, with 8 bases matching TRBD1. CDR3: CASSPSTGGVGAEAFF. The CDR3 nucleotides read TGTGCCAGCTCACCTTCCACAGGGGGAGTTGGGGCGGAAGCTTTCTTT.